This T cell receptor (beta chain) comes out of a study of T cell repertoires in cytomegalovirus infection. Study-level background: Both CMV infection and a matching HLA type were indicated by public TCR beta signatures. Study-level findings and limits: Dominating the ex vivo response were TCR beta clonotypes that were CMV-specific and HLA-C-restricted. Using cumulative public TCR beta family frequency, the authors identified those who carried CMV together with the relevant HLA.

TCRdb used MiXCR to reprocess the reads, holding one entry per CDR3 protein. The sample has hundreds of thousands of distinct CDR3 sequences, around 30% seen once. This clonotype showed up just once. Its antigen is unidentified. The CDR3 runs 14 residues. Trimming removed 4 bases from V and 9 bases from J, with 16 bases in between. Germline CDR1 reads SGHTA; CDR2 reads FQGNSA. The sequencing here drew on cultured PBMCs, taken from culture after CMV antigen stimulation. V is TRBV7-2 and J is TRBJ2-1; possibly TRBD1 for D (5 bases). The receptor was derived from a human donor in good health (CMV status not recorded). Some clones in this sample may be carry-over from other donors' samples. CDR3 nucleotide sequence: TGTGCCAGCAGCTCAGTAGGCAGGGATTCTGAGCAGTTCTTC. Amino acids: CASSSVGRDSEQFF.